This T cell receptor (beta chain) was captured by sequencing in a study of monozygotic twins with inflammatory bowel disease. The CDR3 has 16 residues. In germline, CDR1 is MRHNA, CDR2 SNTAGT. No DNA is given; TCRdb re-called the 5' RACE reads and lists each CDR3 protein once. Recorded for this sample: 300,000 to 350,000 distinct CDR3 sequences. The sequenced sample was blood. This receptor was obtained from a human donor with ulcerative colitis or Crohn's disease, or a healthy co-twin of an affected twin (not recorded which). The chain joins TRBV6-4 to TRBJ1-2; the D gene TCRdb calls, TRBD1, cannot be checked with no DNA. The CDR3 loop reads CASSDSGDRSNYGYTF.